The subject of this entry is one T cell receptor beta chain. Its specificity is not known. The sample is drawn from a study of cytomegalovirus exposure and HLA in healthy donors. General study points: Among TCR beta chains, those listed as cytomegalovirus-associated numbered over 150. HLA allele associations emerged for roughly 17,000 TCR beta sequences in a later analysis, at 0.05 false discovery rate.

Trimming at V came to 9 bases and at J to 3 bases, leaving 5 bases not matched to a gene. Germline-derived CDR1 and CDR2 are SNHLY and FYNNEI. The CDR3 is made up of 13 amino acids. With 60 Vbeta and 13 Jbeta primers, the PCR was carried out. Data came from immunoSEQ multiplex PCR; TCRdb stores just in-frame clones and leaves some out. In the table there are some 90,000 clones, 60% to 80% of which are singletons. The sequenced sample was PBMCs. This TCR came from a female donor in good health and CMV-seronegative. The chain has TRBV2 and TRBJ2-5; 9 bases match TRBD2. For the CDR3, the DNA is TGTGCCAGGAAGACTAGCGGAGAAGAGACCCAGTACTTC. Its translation: CARKTSGEETQYF. Full variable domain (rest looked up from reference TRBV2 and TRBJ2-5): EPEVTQTPSHQVTQMGQEVILRCVPISNHLYFYWYRQILGQKVEFLVSFYNNEISEKSEIFDDQFSVERPDGSNFTLKIRSTKLEDSAMYFCARKTSGEETQYFGPGTRLLVL.